This entry lists 10 T cell receptor beta chains sequenced from one sample in a study of blood T cells in healthy people across ages. For the second PCR, which ran for about 6 to 12 cycles, a sample-barcoded 5' primer and a J-beta primer mix were used. TCRdb independently ran MiXCR on the 5' RACE reads; one entry per CDR3 protein. The sample comprises hundreds of thousands of distinct CDR3 sequences, approximately 55% of which are singletons, and roughly 37% rests with the top ten. The sequencing sample was made of blood. These receptors came from a man at least 80 years old in good health.

The V and J genes are TRBV7-8 and TRBJ2-4; D is perhaps TRBD2 (5 bases). The length of the CDR3 is 15 residues. Germline CDR1 reads SGHVS; CDR2 reads FQNEAQ. The V and J ends lost 5 bases and 13 bases respectively, with 24 bases between them. The CDR3 DNA reads as TGTGCCAGCAGCCCGACGAGCGGCCCGTTTAAAGAGCAGTACTTC. Protein: CASSPTSGPFKEQYF. The whole variable domain, remainder taken from reference TRBV7-8 and TRBJ2-4, is GAGVSQSPRYKVAKRGQDVALRCDPISGHVSLFWYQQALGQGPEFLTYFQNEAQLDKSGLPSDRFFAERPEGSVSTLKIQRTQQEDSAVYLCASSPTSGPFKEQYFGAGTRLSVL.

This chain links TRBV12-3 or TRBV12-4 with TRBJ1-1; no clear D gene. The V gene lost 1 base and the J gene lost 4 bases, with 10 bases spanning the gap. This CDR3 comprises 14 residues. CDR3: CASSLGRAGTEAFF. CDR3 DNA sequence: TGTGCCAGCAGTTTAGGTAGGGCGGGCACTGAAGCTTTCTTT.

The CDR3 region has the DNA TGTGCCAGCAGTTACTCGGCGGCCCCCTCTGGTTACAATGAGCAGTTCTTC. Protein sequence: CASSYSAAPSGYNEQFF. The genes are TRBV6-5 and TRBJ2-1; D unclear. This CDR3 contains 17 residues. Germline CDR1 is MNHEY and CDR2 is SVGAGI. V was shortened by 0 bases and J by 4 bases, with 16 bases between the two germline ends.

This chain uses TRBV20-1 with TRBJ2-1; 8 bases are shared with TRBD2. Germline loops: CDR1 DFQATT, CDR2 SNEGSKA (reference sequence). V lost 3 bases to trimming and J lost 2 bases; unmatched junction nucleotides: 6. This CDR3 region has 15 residues. This CDR3 reads CSASLAGPTYNEQFF. The DNA for the CDR3 is TGCAGTGCTAGCTTAGCGGGACCGACCTACAATGAGCAGTTCTTC.

This sequence joins TRBV29-1 and TRBJ1-1, with a possible D match to TRBD1 (5 bases). Per germline, CDR1 SQVTM and CDR2 ANQGSEA. The V end was cut by 8 bases, the J end by 1 base, with 14 bases between. This CDR3 contains 13 residues. This CDR3 is CSSSVGTNTEAFF. CDR3 in DNA: TGCAGCTCCTCGGTGGGGACGAACACTGAAGCTTTCTTT.

As for this clonotype: Sequence at one end of the junction differs from germline and may be a read error. This chain joins TRBV29-1 and TRBJ2-7, with D possibly called TRBD1 or TRBD2 (5 bases each). The CDR3 loop spans 14 amino acids. Germline V gene lookup returns CDR1 SQVTM and CDR2 ANQGSEA. CDR3 region: CSFARDGSSYERYF. As DNA, the CDR3 is TGCAGCTTTGCCCGGGACGGAAGCTCCTACGAGCGGTACTTC.

Here the CDR3 DNA reads TGTGCCAGCAGCTGGACTAGCGGGAGATTGGGCGAGCAGTACTTC. This gives the protein CASSWTSGRLGEQYF. This chain links TRBV13 with TRBJ2-5; 13 positions match TRBD2. The end of the DNA fits TRBJ2-7 better, so the J call may be wrong. This CDR3 comprises 15 residues. Germline values: CDR1 PRHDT, CDR2 FYEKMQ (reference sequence).

The J gene is TRBJ2-2, the V gene TRBV5-1, with no clear D. The ends were cut back, 0 bases at V and 1 base at J, with 4 bases in the middle. The germline gives CDR1 SGHRS, CDR2 YFSETQ. The CDR3 sequence is 14 residues long. The CDR3 region has the DNA TGCGCCAGCAGCTTGGACCTGAACACCGGGGAGCTGTTTTTT. Amino acid sequence: CASSLDLNTGELFF.

This clonotype was recorded once. The CDR3 nucleotides read TGTGCCAGCAGTTTTCCGCGGGAGGAGAGGGGGGGTGAGCAGTTCTTC. Its protein is CASSFPREERGGEQFF. This chain connects TRBV12-3 or TRBV12-4 to TRBJ2-1; TRBD2 matches 8 bases. The V segment lost 3 bases and the J segment 9 bases; nucleotides outside the gene matches: 13. The CDR3 extends over 16 amino acids.

J is TRBJ1-4 and V is TRBV5-1, with a possible D match to TRBD1 (6 bases). CDR3 size: 12 residues. Germline CDR1 SGHRS, CDR2 YFSETQ. Trimming pared 4 bases from V and 12 bases from J, leaving 13 bases between. CDR3 coding DNA: TGCGCCAGCAGCCCCAGCGAGGGGGAACTGTTTTTT. Amino acid sequence: CASSPSEGELFF.